Below are 6 T cell receptor beta chains sequenced from a single sample in a study of shared clonotypes between healthy human individuals. The assay was immunoSEQ multiplex PCR, and TCRdb's table has in-frame clones only and misses some. Of 2,500,000 or so clones in the sample, 80% to 95% were seen once. Material: naive CD4+ T cells from PBMCs. Subset defined: CD45RA+ positively selected. All receptors come from a man between 18 and 29 years old in good health. Some clones in this sample may be carry-over from other donors' samples.

The chain couples TRBV28 to TRBJ2-5, with 12 bases aligning to TRBD2. This CDR3 contains 16 residues. V was clipped by 4 bases and J by 4 bases; unmatched bases: 7. Germline loops: CDR1 MDHEN, CDR2 SYDVKM. The CDR3 nucleotides are TGTGCCAGCAGTTCTAAGACTAGCGGGAGTCGAGAGACCCAGTACTTC. The encoded protein is CASSSKTSGSRETQYF.

As regards this clone: This same CDR3 is encoded by further DNA sequences in the sample. The V and J genes are TRBV6-5 and TRBJ2-7; D gene ambiguous. Per germline, CDR1 MNHEY and CDR2 SVGAGI. This CDR3 is built from 13 residues. Deletions cut 2 bases from V and 3 bases from J, with 8 bases between. CDR3 DNA: TGTGCCAGCAGTTACGGACGTGACTACGAGCAGTACTTC. This translates into CASSYGRDYEQYF.

The V and J genes are TRBV10-1 and TRBJ1-1; D is perhaps TRBD1 (5 bases). CDR3 length: 14 amino acids. Germline V gene data show CDR1 as WNHNN and CDR2 as SYGVQD (reference sequence). Deletions cut 4 bases from V and 4 bases from J, with 13 bases between. CDR3 amino acids: CASSGSVGGTEAFF. The DNA for the CDR3 is TGCGCCAGCAGTGGGTCCGTGGGGGGCACTGAAGCTTTCTTT.

The chain recombines TRBV11-3 with TRBJ2-5; tentatively, D is TRBD2 (6 bases). Germline CDR1 and CDR2: SGHNT and YENEEA. The CDR3 consists of 17 residues. The V end was cut by 4 bases, the J end by 3 bases, with 21 bases between. The CDR3: CASSSGGRVSGKETQYF. As DNA, the CDR3 is TGTGCCAGCAGCTCGGGCGGACGAGTTAGCGGTAAAGAGACCCAGTACTTC. The whole variable domain, remainder taken from reference TRBV11-3 and TRBJ2-5, is EAGVVQSPRYKIIEKKQPVAFWCNPISGHNTLYWYLQNLGQGPELLIRYENEEAVDDSQLPKDRFSAERLKGVDSTLKIQPAELGDSAVYLCASSSGGRVSGKETQYFGPGTRLLVL.

The CDR3 sequence: CASSYSRLAKNIQYF. The CDR3 DNA reads TGTGCCAGCAGTTACTCGCGTTTAGCCAAAAACATTCAGTACTTC. The chain couples TRBV6-5 to TRBJ2-4; D unclear. This CDR3 is 15 amino acids long. V was trimmed by 0 bases and J by 0 bases, leaving 6 bases between them. Germline V gene data show CDR1 as MNHEY and CDR2 as SVGAGI.

The chain uses TRBV6-5 and TRBJ2-3, with D perhaps given as TRBD1 or TRBD2 (5 bases each). CDR1 and CDR2 (germline): MNHEY, SVGAGI. The CDR3 loop spans 15 amino acids. V dropped 6 bases and J dropped 2 bases, with 15 bases sitting between them. The CDR3 DNA sequence: TGTGCCAGCAGGAACGGGGCGAGGTCCACAGATACGCAGTATTTT. This codes for CASRNGARSTDTQYF.